This T cell receptor (beta chain) was identified during a study of cytomegalovirus exposure and HLA in healthy donors. As for the study in general: Earlier, 200 million or so T cells were analyzed, and some 120 million unique TCR beta sequences were found among them. Findings of the study overall: The number of N-insertions in an Asian-associated ancestry cluster was reportedly below the approximately 700-donor mean in a later analysis. Cytomegalovirus-associated TCR beta chains were listed, numbering approximately 150.

CDR3 size: 14 residues. Trimming took 4 bases from V and 10 from J; bases not matched to a gene: 10. Germline V lookup: CDR1 MGHRA, CDR2 YSYEKL. The primer mix had 60 Vbeta and 13 Jbeta primers. Generated by immunoSEQ multiplex PCR, the TCRdb table keeps only in-frame clones and is missing some. In total, the table holds roughly 30,000 clones. On this clone: Antigen unknown.

Sequencing input: PBMCs. This TCR derives from a woman in her forties in good health and CMV-seropositive. V is TRBV4-1 and J is TRBJ2-4; 7 bases are shared with TRBD2. CDR3 nucleotide sequence: TGCGCCAGCAGCCCTCCGTGGGGGAGGGGAATTCAGTACTTC. Translating gives CASSPPWGRGIQYF.